The 9 T cell receptor beta chains given below trace back to one sample, sequenced in a study of cytomegalovirus exposure and HLA in healthy donors. The PCR ran on 60 Vbeta and 13 Jbeta primers. Clones were sequenced by immunoSEQ multiplex PCR, and TCRdb holds only the in-frame ones, with some missing. The table records tens of thousands of clones, 73% of them present only once. Sequencing was done on a sample of PBMCs. All receptors come from a man between 50 and 59 years old in good health and CMV-seronegative.

This clone was seen a handful of times. The rearrangement joins TRBV6-5 to TRBJ2-2, with TRBD2 identical over 11 bases. J lost 6 bases, V lost 2 bases, and 5 bases had no gene match. From germline, CDR1 is MNHEY and CDR2 SVGAGI. The CDR3 extends over 16 amino acids. The CDR3 coding sequence is TGTGCCAGCAGTTACCGTACTAGCGGGGGAGCCGGGGAGCTGTTTTTT. Encoded protein: CASSYRTSGGAGELFF.

This rearrangement joins TRBV10-3 to TRBJ1-1, with D perhaps TRBD1 (6 bases). Trimming pared 6 bases from V and 5 bases from J, leaving 19 bases between. Per the germline V gene, CDR1 is ENHRY and CDR2 is SYGVKD. The CDR3 is 15 amino acids. The CDR3 loop reads CAIRTPAGARTEAFF. The DNA for the CDR3 is TGTGCCATCAGAACCCCCGCAGGGGCGAGAACTGAAGCTTTCTTT.

The rearrangement uses TRBV19 and TRBJ2-2; D is possibly TRBD1 (5 bases). With 0 bases removed from V and 6 bases from J, the gap between germline ends came to 11 bases. Germline CDR1 is LNHDA and CDR2 is SQIVND (reference sequence). The CDR3 runs 15 residues. The CDR3 loop reads CASSIDPRVPGELFF. CDR3 nucleotides: TGTGCCAGTAGTATAGATCCCAGGGTACCCGGGGAGCTGTTTTTT.

This clone was recorded only once. This rearrangement joins TRBV9 to TRBJ1-3; D unclear. The CDR3 loop spans 16 amino acids. Trimming left V 4 bases short and J 0 bases short, with 14 bases between. CDR1 SGDLS and CDR2 YYNGEE come from the germline V gene. For the CDR3, the DNA is TGTGCCAGCAGCCCCTGGGCCAGTCTCTCTGGAAACACCATATATTTT. Translating it yields CASSPWASLSGNTIYF.

The rearrangement joins TRBV7-9 to TRBJ2-3; tentative D call: TRBD1 (5 bases). There are 16 residues in the CDR3. Germline V gene sequence: CDR1 SEHNR, CDR2 FQNEAQ (reference sequence). V gave up 5 bases and J gave up 0 bases, with 15 bases separating them. CDR3 amino acids: CASSGREGISTDTQYF. The CDR3 DNA reads TGTGCCAGCAGCGGCAGGGAAGGGATTAGCACAGATACGCAGTATTTT.

A remark on this clone: A junction boundary mismatches the germline segment, possibly from a read error. The chain recombines TRBV5-8 with TRBJ2-2; a possible D gene is TRBD2 (5 bases). Germline-derived CDR1 and CDR2 are SGHTS and YDEGEE. The CDR3 is 15 residues long. CDR3 region: CASHSDHGGTGKLFF. CDR3 DNA: TGTGCCAGCCACTCGGACCATGGAGGCACCGGGAAGCTGTTTTTT.

V usage is TRBV9 and J usage is TRBJ2-2; 7 bases are a match to TRBD1. The CDR3 spans 16 residues. With V trimmed by 4 bases and J by 2 bases, 8 bases remained unmatched. The germline V gene has CDR1 SGDLS and CDR2 YYNGEE. CDR3 nucleotide sequence: TGTGCCAGCAGCCAAGGGGGCAGGGCCAACACCGGGGAGCTGTTTTTT. This sequence encodes CASSQGGRANTGELFF.

This clone occurred once. The rearrangement uses TRBV9 and TRBJ2-1; weak D call: TRBD2 (6 bases). V dropped 3 bases and J dropped 5 bases, with 21 bases sitting between them. The CDR3 length is 17 residues. Germline V lookup: CDR1 SGDLS, CDR2 YYNGEE. The CDR3 region has the DNA TGTGCCAGCAGCGGCACGGGGACGCGGGGCGCCCACAATGAGCAGTTCTTC. This encodes CASSGTGTRGAHNEQFF.

The rearrangement uses TRBV5-1 and TRBJ1-2, with TRBD1 matching 8 bases. Losses at the gene ends were 8 bases for V and 4 bases for J; bases not matched to a gene: 10. Per the germline V gene, CDR1 is SGHRS and CDR2 is YFSETQ. The length of the CDR3 is 14 residues. The CDR3 region is CASGSDRAFYGYTF. The CDR3 DNA is TGCGCCAGTGGCTCGGACAGGGCGTTCTATGGCTACACCTTC.